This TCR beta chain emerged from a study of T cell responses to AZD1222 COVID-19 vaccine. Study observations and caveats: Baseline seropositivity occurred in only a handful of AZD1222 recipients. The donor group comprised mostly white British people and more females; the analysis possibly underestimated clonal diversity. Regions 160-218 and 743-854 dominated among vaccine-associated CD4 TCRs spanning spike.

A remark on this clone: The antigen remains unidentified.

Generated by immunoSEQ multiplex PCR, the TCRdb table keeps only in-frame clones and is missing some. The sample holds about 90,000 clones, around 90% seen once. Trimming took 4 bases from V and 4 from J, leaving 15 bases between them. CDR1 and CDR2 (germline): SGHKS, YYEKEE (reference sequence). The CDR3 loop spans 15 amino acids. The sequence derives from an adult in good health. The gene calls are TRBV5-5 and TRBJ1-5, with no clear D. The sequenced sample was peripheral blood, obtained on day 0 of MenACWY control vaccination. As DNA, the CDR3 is TGTGCCAGCAGCCGCGGGGATACTCAAAATCAGCCCCAGCATTTT. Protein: CASSRGDTQNQPQHF.